The subject of this entry is one TCR beta chain. This record comes from a study of control samples from healthy donors and cancer patients. The protocol was immunoSEQ multiplex PCR, while the TCRdb copy is restricted to in-frame clones and leaves out a portion. Found here are 150,000 or so clones, about 90% of them singletons; the top ten hold about 12%. CDR1 and CDR2 from the germline V gene are SGHRS and YFSETQ. CDR3 length: 15 amino acids. The V end was cut by 0 bases, the J end by 5 bases, with 14 bases between. The origin of this receptor is a man younger than 40 in good health. The chain has TRBV5-1 and TRBJ2-5; D remains ambiguous. Sequences were obtained from blood. CDR3 amino acids: CASSLGASFKETQYF. CDR3 DNA sequence: TGCGCCAGCAGCTTGGGGGCTAGTTTTAAGGAGACCCAGTACTTC.